This T cell receptor beta chain was obtained from a study of blood T cell repertoires in COVID-19. Study-wide context: Specimens from acute and convalescent COVID-19 originated in the United States, Italy and Spain. T cells, B-cell-depleted T cells, or PBMCs provided the cDNA or gDNA that served as material.

V was shortened by 4 bases and J by 1 base, with 7 bases between the two germline ends. This CDR3 contains 13 residues. From germline, CDR1 is SGHTA and CDR2 FQGTGA. This clone turned up a few times. Just one base apart from a much larger clone, this may be a read error. The age range of participants was about 18 to 89 years, with residence in some 25 US areas. The assay was immunoSEQ multiplex PCR, and TCRdb's table has in-frame clones only and misses some. This table holds some 220,000 clones, about 79% found once. This TCR was recovered from a woman in her forties with acute COVID-19. The sample taken for sequencing was PBMCs or T cells enriched from blood (not recorded which). The chain couples TRBV7-3 to TRBJ1-1; D is perhaps TRBD1 (6 bases). CDR3: CASSWGQNTEAFF. Here the CDR3 DNA reads TGTGCCAGCAGCTGGGGACAGAACACTGAAGCTTTCTTT. The whole variable domain, remainder taken from reference TRBV7-3 and TRBJ1-1, is GAGVSQTPSNKVTEKGKYVELRCDPISGHTALYWYRQSLGQGPEFLIYFQGTGAADDSGLPNDRFFAVRPEGSVSTLKIQRTERGDSAVYLCASSWGQNTEAFFGQGTRLTVV.